The sequence of this TCR beta chain was determined in a study of vaccination and CD4 T cells after COVID-19. General observations from the study: Spike mono-reactivity held for 304 of 307 vaccine-specific clones in convalescent patients.

The V end lost 4 bases, the J end lost 9 bases, and 22 bases lay between the germline ends. CDR3 length: 16 amino acids. The germline CDR1 and CDR2 sequences are MDHEN and SYDVKM. Treatment noted: roughly 10-day PBMC culture with coronavirus spike peptide pools or control peptides (ViraFEST assay). Concerning this clonotype itself: Its antigen is unidentified.

Sequencing of the DNA from cultured CD4+ T cells was carried out with the Oncomine TCR Beta short-read assay. TCRdb ran MiXCR on the PCR reads and lists one entry per CDR3 protein. The sample comprises about 3,800 distinct CDR3 sequences, approximately 15% of which are singletons, and 19% rests with the top ten. Sequenced input: CD4+ T cells from blood, cultured in vitro. The TCR was taken from a human donor who had recovered from COVID-19. The rearrangement links TRBV28 to TRBJ1-5; D not certain. The CDR3 is CASSSSRTVALGPQHF. The CDR3 bases are TGTGCCAGCAGTTCCTCCCGGACGGTCGCTTTAGGGCCCCAGCATTTT.